Each of the 13 T cell receptor beta chains below was sequenced from the same sample in a study of T-cell memory formation after mild COVID-19. MiXCR, applied by TCRdb to the 5' RACE reads, yields one record per CDR3 protein. The sample gives around 110,000 distinct CDR3 sequences, approximately 15% of which show up once; approximately 43% is in the top ten. Sequenced: PBMCs or a T cell subset sorted from them (not recorded which). The receptors come from a man aged 18 to 29 who had mild COVID-19 (a few samples of this study predate the infection). Cell type and time point are not known.

This clonotype was seen a few times. The rearrangement uses TRBV4-1 and TRBJ2-1; D is ambiguous. CDR1 is MGHRA, CDR2 YSYEKL, per germline. Deletions cut 3 bases from V and 6 bases from J, with 6 bases between. CDR3 length: 12 residues. This CDR3 is CASSHESNEQFF. The CDR3 DNA is TGCGCCAGCAGCCATGAGAGCAATGAGCAGTTCTTC.

The chain recombines TRBV7-6 with TRBJ2-2, with TRBD2 matching over 8 bases. Trimming cost V 4 bases and J 7 bases; bases outside gene matches: 11. The length of the CDR3 is 16 residues. The germline CDR1 and CDR2 sequences are SGHVS and FNYEAQ. This CDR3 is CASSSYLGGAFGELFF. The CDR3 DNA is TGTGCCAGCAGCTCCTACCTCGGGGGGGCCTTCGGGGAGCTGTTTTTT.

This clonotype was seen only a few times. The chain combines TRBV5-1 with TRBJ1-4; 8 nucleotides align to TRBD1. This CDR3 has 16 residues. CDR1 is SGHRS, CDR2 YFSETQ, per germline. J gave up 0 bases and V 0 bases, and 1 base lay outside the gene matches. The CDR3, as DNA: TGCGCCAGCAGCTTGGTACAGGGGGCAACTAATGAAAAACTGTTTTTT. Translating it yields CASSLVQGATNEKLFF.

In this sample, this clonotype turned up once. The chain carries TRBV5-1 and TRBJ1-2; D unclear. V gave up 0 bases and J gave up 4 bases, with 7 bases separating them. The CDR3 consists of 13 residues. The germline V gene encodes CDR1 SGHRS and CDR2 YFSETQ. This CDR3 is CASSLEGSYGYTF. CDR3 bases: TGCGCCAGCAGCTTGGAGGGTTCCTATGGCTACACCTTC. The full variable domain, in which reference TRBV5-1 and TRBJ1-2 provide the parts outside the CDR3, is KAGVTQTPRYLIKTRGQQVTLSCSPISGHRSVSWYQQTPGQGLQFLFEYFSETQRNKGNFPGRFSGRQFSNSRSEMNVSTLELGDSALYLCASSLEGSYGYTFGSGTRLTVV.

The chain combines TRBV28 with TRBJ1-2, with D possibly TRBD1 on 5 matching bases. CDR1 and CDR2 (germline): MDHEN, SYDVKM. CDR3 length: 14 residues. Trimming pared 7 bases from V and 7 bases from J, leaving 19 bases between. CDR3 sequence reads: CASTGGPWGPGYTF. The CDR3 DNA is TGTGCCAGCACTGGGGGACCTTGGGGCCCTGGCTACACCTTC.

This clonotype was recorded a few times. V usage is TRBV12-3 or TRBV12-4 and J usage is TRBJ2-3; 8 positions agree with TRBD1. This CDR3 region has 13 residues. Trimming at V came to 8 bases and at J to 2 bases, leaving 3 bases not matched to a gene. The CDR3 bases are TGTGCCAGCGGACAGGGACCCACAGATACGCAGTATTTT. It specifies CASGQGPTDTQYF.

The chain recombines TRBV29-1 with TRBJ2-7; D may be TRBD2 (7 bases). Germline CDR1 and CDR2: SQVTM and ANQGSEA. Trimming took 3 bases from V and 2 from J, leaving 17 bases between them. CDR3 length: 15 amino acids. CDR3: CSVEMGGGGTYEQYF. The CDR3 bases are TGCAGCGTTGAGATGGGAGGGGGAGGCACCTACGAGCAGTACTTC.

V and J are TRBV28 and TRBJ2-7; tentative D call: TRBD1 (5 bases). Germline-derived CDR1 and CDR2 are MDHEN and SYDVKM. The CDR3 runs 14 residues. Trimming took 4 bases from V and 0 from J, leaving 10 bases between them. CDR3 bases: TGTGCCAGCAGTTCTCGACAGCGCTCCTACGAGCAGTACGTC. This gives the protein CASSSRQRSYEQYV.

This clonotype was picked up a small number of times. V is TRBV7-9 and J is TRBJ2-5; D is uncertain. CDR1 is SEHNR and CDR2 is FQNEAQ in the germline V gene (reference sequence). This CDR3 comprises 15 residues. The V gene lost 2 bases and the J gene lost 4 bases, with 14 bases spanning the gap. CDR3 residues: CASSLHRSQGETQYF. CDR3 nucleotides: TGTGCCAGCAGCTTACACCGAAGCCAAGGAGAGACCCAGTACTTC.

In its sample, this clonotype was seen many times. This sequence joins TRBV6-5 and TRBJ2-3; 8 bases align to TRBD1. Trimming took 0 bases from V and 5 from J; bases not matched to a gene: 1. The CDR3 runs to 14 residues. The germline V gene has CDR1 MNHEY and CDR2 SVGAGI. The CDR3 here is CASSYSTGGDTQYF. CDR3 nucleotides: TGTGCCAGCAGTTACTCCACAGGGGGAGATACGCAGTATTTT.

This clonotype was observed at least ten times. The rearrangement links TRBV6-5 to TRBJ2-1, with a possible D match to TRBD2 (6 bases). This CDR3 has 14 residues. V lost 10 bases, J lost 7 bases, and 20 bases lay in between. Germline-derived CDR1 and CDR2 are MNHEY and SVGAGI. The CDR3 DNA reads as TGTGCCACCACCCGCGGAGGGGCGGGGAATGAGCAGTTCTTC. This sequence encodes CATTRGGAGNEQFF.

The rearrangement joins TRBV7-9 to TRBJ2-2, with 7 nucleotides matching TRBD1. This CDR3 has 15 residues. Germline CDR1 is SEHNR and CDR2 is FQNEAQ (reference sequence). V lost 3 bases, J lost 1 base, and 2 bases stayed unmatched. The CDR3 sequence: CASSFRDRNTGELFF. The CDR3 DNA reads TGTGCCAGCAGCTTCCGGGACAGGAACACCGGGGAGCTGTTTTTT.

This rearrangement joins TRBV28 to TRBJ2-2; 8 bases line up with TRBD1. The CDR3 spans 16 residues. Per the germline V gene, CDR1 is MDHEN and CDR2 is SYDVKM. The V and J ends lost 5 bases and 6 bases, in that order; junction bases with no gene match: 11. Here the CDR3 reads CASSKLIGTGAGELFF. In DNA form, the CDR3 reads TGTGCCAGCAGTAAATTAATCGGGACAGGAGCCGGGGAGCTGTTTTTT.